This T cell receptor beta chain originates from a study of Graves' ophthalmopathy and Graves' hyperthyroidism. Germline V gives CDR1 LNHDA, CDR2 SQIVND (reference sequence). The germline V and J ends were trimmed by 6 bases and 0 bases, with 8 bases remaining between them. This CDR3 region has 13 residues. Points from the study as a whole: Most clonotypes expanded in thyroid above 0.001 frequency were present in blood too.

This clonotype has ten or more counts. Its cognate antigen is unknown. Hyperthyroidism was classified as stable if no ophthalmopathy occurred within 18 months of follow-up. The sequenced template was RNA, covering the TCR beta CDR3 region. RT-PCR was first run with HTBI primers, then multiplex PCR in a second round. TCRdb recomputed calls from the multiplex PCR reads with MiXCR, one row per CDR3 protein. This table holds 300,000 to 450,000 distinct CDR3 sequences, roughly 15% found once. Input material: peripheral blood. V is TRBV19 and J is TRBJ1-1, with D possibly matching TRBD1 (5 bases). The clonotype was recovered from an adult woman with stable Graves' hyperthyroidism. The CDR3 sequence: CASRKGLNTEAFF. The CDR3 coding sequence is TGTGCCAGTAGGAAGGGGTTGAACACTGAAGCTTTCTTT.